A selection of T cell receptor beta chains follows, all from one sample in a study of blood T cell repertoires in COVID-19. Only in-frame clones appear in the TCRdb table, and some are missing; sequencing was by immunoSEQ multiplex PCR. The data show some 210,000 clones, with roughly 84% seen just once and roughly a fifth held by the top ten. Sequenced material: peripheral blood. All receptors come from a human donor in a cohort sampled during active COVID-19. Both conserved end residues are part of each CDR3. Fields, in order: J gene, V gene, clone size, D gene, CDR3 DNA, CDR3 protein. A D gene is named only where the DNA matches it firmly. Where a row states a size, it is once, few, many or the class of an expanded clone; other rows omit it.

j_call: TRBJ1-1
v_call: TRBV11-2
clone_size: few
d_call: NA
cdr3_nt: TGTGCCAGCAGCTTAGAGACAAGGAACACTGAAGCTTTCTTT
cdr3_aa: CASSLETRNTEAFF

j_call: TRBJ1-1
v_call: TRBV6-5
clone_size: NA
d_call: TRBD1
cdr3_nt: TGTGCCAGCGGCAGGGGGCGAGGTCACTCTGAAGCTTTCTTT
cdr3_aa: CASGRGRGHSEAFF

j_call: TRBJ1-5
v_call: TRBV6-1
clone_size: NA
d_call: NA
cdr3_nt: TGTGCCAGCAGTGACCCCCCCGGGGAGGATCAGCCCCAGCATTTT
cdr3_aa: CASSDPPGEDQPQHF

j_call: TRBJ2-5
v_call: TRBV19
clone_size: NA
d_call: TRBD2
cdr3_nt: TGTGCCAGTAGAGAGCGGGGGCAAGAGACCCAGTACTTC
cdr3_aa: CASRERGQETQYF

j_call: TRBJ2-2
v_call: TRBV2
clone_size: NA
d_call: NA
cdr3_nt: TGTGCCAGCAGTGACCCCAGATTCAACACCGGGGAGCTGTTTTTT
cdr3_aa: CASSDPRFNTGELFF

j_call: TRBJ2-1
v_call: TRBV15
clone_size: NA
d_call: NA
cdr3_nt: TGTGCCACCGCAGACGCGGGACTGGTTTACAATGAGCAGTTCTTC
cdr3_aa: CATADAGLVYNEQFF

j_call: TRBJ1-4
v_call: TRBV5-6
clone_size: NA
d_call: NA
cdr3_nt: TGTGCCAGCAGCTGGGGAGGGCATGGATCCAATAATGAAAAACTGTTTTTT
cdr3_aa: CASSWGGHGSNNEKLFF

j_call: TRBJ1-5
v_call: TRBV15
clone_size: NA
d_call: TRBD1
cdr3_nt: TGTGCCACCAGCAGAGTTACCAGAGGGGGCCGCAATCAGCCCCAGCATTTT
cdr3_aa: CATSRVTRGGRNQPQHF

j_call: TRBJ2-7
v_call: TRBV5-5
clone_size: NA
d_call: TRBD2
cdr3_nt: TGTGCCAGCAGCCTGTTTGGGTCGGGGGGCTACGAGCAGTACTTC
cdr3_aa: CASSLFGSGGYEQYF

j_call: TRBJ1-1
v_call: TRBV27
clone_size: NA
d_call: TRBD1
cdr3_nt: TGTGCCAGCAGTCGGGACAGGGGGCAAGGTGAAGCTTTCTTT
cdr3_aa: CASSRDRGQGEAFF

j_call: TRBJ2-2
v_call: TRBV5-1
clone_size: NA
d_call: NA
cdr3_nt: TGCGCCAGCAGCTTGGAACAGGTGTTAACCGGGGAGCTGTTTTTT
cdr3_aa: CASSLEQVLTGELFF

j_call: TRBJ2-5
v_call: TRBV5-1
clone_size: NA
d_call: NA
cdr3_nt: TGCGCCAGCAGCTTGCTCGGCGGACAAGAGACCCAGTACTTC
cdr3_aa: CASSLLGGQETQYF

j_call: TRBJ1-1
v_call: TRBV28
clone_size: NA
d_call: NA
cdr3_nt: TGTGCCAGCAGTTTCCCTTTGAACACTGAAGCTTTCTTT
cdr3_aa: CASSFPLNTEAFF

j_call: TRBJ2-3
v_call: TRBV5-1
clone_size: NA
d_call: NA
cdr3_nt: TGCGCCAGCAGCTTAAGTGTCCTCTCGATGAGGGATACGCAGTATTTT
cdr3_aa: CASSLSVLSMRDTQYF